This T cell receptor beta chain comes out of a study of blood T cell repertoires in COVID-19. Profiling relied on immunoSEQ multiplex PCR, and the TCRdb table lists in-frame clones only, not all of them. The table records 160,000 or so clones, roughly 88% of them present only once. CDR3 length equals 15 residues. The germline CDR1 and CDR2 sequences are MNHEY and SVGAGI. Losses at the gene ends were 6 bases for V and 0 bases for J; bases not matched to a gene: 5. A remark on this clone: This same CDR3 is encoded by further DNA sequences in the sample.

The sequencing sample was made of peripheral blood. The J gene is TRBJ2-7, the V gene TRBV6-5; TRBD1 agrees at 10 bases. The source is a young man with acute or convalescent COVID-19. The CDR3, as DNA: TGTGCCAGCAGGCGGACAGGGGGTAGCTCCTACGAGCAGTACTTC. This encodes CASRRTGGSSYEQYF.